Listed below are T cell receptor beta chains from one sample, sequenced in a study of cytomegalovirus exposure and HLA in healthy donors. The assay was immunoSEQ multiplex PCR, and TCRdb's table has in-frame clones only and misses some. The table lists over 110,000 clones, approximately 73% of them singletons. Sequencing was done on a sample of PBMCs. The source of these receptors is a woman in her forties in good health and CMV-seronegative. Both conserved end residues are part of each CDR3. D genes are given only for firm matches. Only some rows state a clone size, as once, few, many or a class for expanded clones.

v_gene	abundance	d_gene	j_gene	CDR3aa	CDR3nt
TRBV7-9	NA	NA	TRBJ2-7	CASSLAHTAGDYEQYF	TGTGCCAGCAGCTTAGCGCACACAGCAGGGGACTACGAGCAGTACTTC
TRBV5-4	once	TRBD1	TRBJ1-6	CASSLGQGRLFSPLHF	TGTGCCAGCAGCTTGGGACAGGGGAGACTTTTTTCACCCCTCCACTTT
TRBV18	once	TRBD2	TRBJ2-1	CASSPTLGLAGDYNEQFF	TGTGCCAGCTCACCCACACTCGGACTAGCGGGAGACTACAATGAGCAGTTCTTC
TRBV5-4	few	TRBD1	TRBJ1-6	CASSLAGTGRPNSPLHF	TGTGCCAGCAGCTTGGCCGGGACAGGGCGCCCTAATTCACCCCTCCACTTT
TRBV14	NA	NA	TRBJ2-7	CASSQPGTSYEQYF	TGTGCCAGCAGCCAACCCGGGACTTCCTACGAGCAGTACTTC
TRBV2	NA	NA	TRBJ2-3	CASSRTGSTDTQYF	TGTGCCAGCAGTCGAACGGGGAGCACAGATACGCAGTATTTT
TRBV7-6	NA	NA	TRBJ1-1	CASSSQGMGTEAFF	TGTGCCAGCAGTTCTCAGGGGATGGGCACTGAAGCTTTCTTT
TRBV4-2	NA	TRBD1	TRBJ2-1	CASSQVRTGGYDPGSYNEQFF	TGTGCCAGCAGCCAAGTACGGACAGGGGGCTACGACCCCGGCTCCTACAATGAGCAGTTCTTC
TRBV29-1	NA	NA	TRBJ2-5	CSVAKIQNQETQYF	TGCAGCGTCGCAAAGATACAAAATCAAGAGACCCAGTACTTC
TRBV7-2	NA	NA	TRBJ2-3	CASSPPGIAVDTQYF	TGTGCCAGCAGCCCCCCGGGGATAGCTGTAGATACGCAGTATTTT
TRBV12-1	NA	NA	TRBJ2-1	CASSFIAVYGGSNEQFF	TGTGCCAGCAGCTTTATCGCGGTCTACGGCGGATCAAATGAGCAGTTCTTC
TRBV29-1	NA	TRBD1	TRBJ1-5	CSVGQGSNQPQHF	TGCAGCGTTGGACAGGGGAGCAATCAGCCCCAGCATTTT
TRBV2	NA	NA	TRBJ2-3	CASSNTVKDF	TGTGCCAGCTCGAATACGGTCAAAGATTTT
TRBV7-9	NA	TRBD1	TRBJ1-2	CSSSLGGGRGYTF	TGTTCCAGCAGCTTAGGGGGCGGACGCGGCTACACCTTC
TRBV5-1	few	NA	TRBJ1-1	CASSLDRVNTEAFF	TGCGCCAGCAGCTTGGATAGAGTGAACACTGAAGCTTTCTTT
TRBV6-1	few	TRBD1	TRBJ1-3	CASSEVWTGTGNTIYF	TGTGCCAGCAGTGAGGTCTGGACAGGGACTGGAAACACCATATATTTT
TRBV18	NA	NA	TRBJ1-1	CASSPTGLEAFF	TGTGCCAGCTCACCTACAGGTCTCGAAGCTTTCTTT
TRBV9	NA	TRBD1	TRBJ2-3	CASSSRTGASPTDTQYF	TGTGCCAGCAGCTCGCGGACAGGGGCGTCTCCCACAGATACGCAGTATTTT
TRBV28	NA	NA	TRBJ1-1	CASSLRQNTEAFF	TGTGCCAGCAGTTTAAGACAGAACACTGAAGCTTTCTTT
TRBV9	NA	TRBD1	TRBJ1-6	CASSPLGQDNSPLHF	TGTGCCAGCAGCCCCCTGGGACAGGATAATTCACCCCTCCACTTT
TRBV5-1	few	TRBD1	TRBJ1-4	CASSLGTGSGDEKLFF	TGCGCCAGCAGCTTGGGGACAGGGAGCGGCGATGAAAAACTGTTTTTT
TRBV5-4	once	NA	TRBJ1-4	CASSLGPLFAGLTTNEKLFF	TGTGCCAGCAGCTTGGGGCCACTATTTGCAGGGCTCACCACTAATGAAAAACTGTTTTTT
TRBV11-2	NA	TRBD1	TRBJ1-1	CASSSREGGMNTEAFF	TGTGCCAGCAGCTCCCGAGAAGGGGGCATGAACACTGAAGCTTTCTTT
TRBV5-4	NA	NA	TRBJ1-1	CASSLGDTEAFF	TGTGCCAGCAGTCTAGGGGACACTGAAGCTTTCTTT
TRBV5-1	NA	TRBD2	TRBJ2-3	CASSTNPGLPSTDTQYF	TGCGCCAGCAGCACCAATCCGGGACTACCAAGCACAGATACGCAGTATTTT
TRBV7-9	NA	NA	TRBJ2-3	CASSPPLRYPTDTQYF	TGTGCCAGCAGCCCGCCTTTGAGGTATCCGACAGATACGCAGTATTTT
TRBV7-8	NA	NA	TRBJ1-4	CASSPGTDGEKLFF	TGTGCCAGCAGCCCTGGGACTGACGGGGAAAAACTGTTTTTT
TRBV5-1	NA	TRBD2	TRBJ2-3	CASSPLAGLGGDTQYF	TGCGCCAGCAGCCCCTTAGCGGGGTTGGGTGGAGATACGCAGTATTTT
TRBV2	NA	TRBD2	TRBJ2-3	CASSDRLAATDTQYF	TGTGCCAGCAGTGATCGACTAGCGGCCACAGATACGCAGTATTTT
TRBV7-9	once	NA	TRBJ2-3	CASSPSLGVKVDTQYF	TGTGCCAGCAGCCCCAGTTTAGGAGTCAAAGTGGATACGCAGTATTTT
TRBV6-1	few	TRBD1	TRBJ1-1	CASSENRGNTEAFF	TGTGCCAGCAGTGAGAACAGGGGCAACACTGAAGCTTTCTTT
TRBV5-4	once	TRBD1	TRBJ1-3	CASSSAGTGSGNTIYF	TGTGCCAGCAGCTCGGCCGGGACAGGGTCCGGAAACACCATATATTTT
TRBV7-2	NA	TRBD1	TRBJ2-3	CASSLWTGSTDTQYF	TGTGCCAGCAGCTTATGGACAGGAAGCACAGATACGCAGTATTTT
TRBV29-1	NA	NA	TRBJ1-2	CSSSPGLRKDGYTF	TGCAGCTCATCCCCCGGACTCCGGAAGGATGGCTACACCTTC
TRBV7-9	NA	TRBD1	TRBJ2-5	CASSLGTGGPGETQYF	TGTGCCAGCAGCTTGGGGACAGGGGGGCCCGGAGAGACCCAGTACTTC
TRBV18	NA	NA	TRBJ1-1	CASSPRTVEAFF	TGTGCCAGCTCACCACGGACAGTTGAAGCTTTCTTT
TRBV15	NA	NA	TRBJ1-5	CATSRSLGALNDQPQHF	TGTGCCACCAGCAGATCCCTCGGCGCACTAAACGATCAGCCCCAGCATTTT
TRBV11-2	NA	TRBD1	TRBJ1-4	CASSGRTGFNEKLFF	TGTGCCAGCAGCGGGCGGACAGGGTTTAATGAAAAACTGTTTTTT
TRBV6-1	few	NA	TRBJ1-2	CASSEVISQPANYGYTF	TGTGCCAGCAGTGAAGTCATTTCCCAACCGGCTAACTATGGCTACACCTTC
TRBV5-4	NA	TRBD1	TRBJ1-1	CASSPETGGNTEAFF	TGTGCCAGCAGCCCCGAGACAGGGGGTAACACTGAAGCTTTCTTT
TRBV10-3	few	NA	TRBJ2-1	CATGGGGLDEQFF	TGTGCCACGGGGGGCGGGGGACTCGATGAGCAGTTCTTC
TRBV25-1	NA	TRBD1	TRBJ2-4	CASSLGQENIQYF	TGTGCCAGCAGTCTGGGACAGGAAAACATTCAGTACTTC